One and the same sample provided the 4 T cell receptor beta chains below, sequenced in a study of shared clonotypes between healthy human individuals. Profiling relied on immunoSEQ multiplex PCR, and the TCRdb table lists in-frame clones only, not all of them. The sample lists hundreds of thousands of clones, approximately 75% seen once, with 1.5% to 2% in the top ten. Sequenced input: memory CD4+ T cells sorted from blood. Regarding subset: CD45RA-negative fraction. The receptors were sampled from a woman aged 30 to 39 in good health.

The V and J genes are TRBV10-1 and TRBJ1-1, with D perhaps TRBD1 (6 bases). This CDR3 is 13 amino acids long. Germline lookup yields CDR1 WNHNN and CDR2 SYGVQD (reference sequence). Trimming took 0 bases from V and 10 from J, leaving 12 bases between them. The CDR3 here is CASSESARGRAFF. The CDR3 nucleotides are TGCGCCAGCAGTGAGTCTGCGCGGGGGCGAGCTTTCTTT.

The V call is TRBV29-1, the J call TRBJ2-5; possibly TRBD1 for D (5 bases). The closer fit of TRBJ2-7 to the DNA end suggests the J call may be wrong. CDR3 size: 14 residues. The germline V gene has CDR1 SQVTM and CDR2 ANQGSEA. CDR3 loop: CSVGRGIKAYEQYF. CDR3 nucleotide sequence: TGCAGCGTTGGTAGGGGCATAAAGGCCTACGAGCAGTACTTC.

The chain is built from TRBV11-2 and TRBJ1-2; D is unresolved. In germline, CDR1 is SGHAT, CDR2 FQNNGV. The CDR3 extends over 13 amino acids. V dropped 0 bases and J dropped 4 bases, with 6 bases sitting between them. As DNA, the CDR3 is TGTGCCAGCAGCTTAGATGGCCTCTATGGCTACACCTTC. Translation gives CASSLDGLYGYTF. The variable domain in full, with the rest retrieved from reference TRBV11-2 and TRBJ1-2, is EAGVAQSPRYKIIEKRQSVAFWCNPISGHATLYWYQQILGQGPKLLIQFQNNGVVDDSQLPKDRFSAERLKGVDSTLKIQPAKLEDSAVYLCASSLDGLYGYTFGSGTRLTVV.

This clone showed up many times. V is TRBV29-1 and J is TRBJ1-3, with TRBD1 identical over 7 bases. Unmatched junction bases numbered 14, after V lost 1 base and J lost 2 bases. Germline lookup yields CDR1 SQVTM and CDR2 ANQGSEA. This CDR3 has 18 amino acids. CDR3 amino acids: CSVEVRQGVGFTGNTIYF. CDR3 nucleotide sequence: TGCAGCGTTGAAGTCCGACAGGGAGTGGGCTTTACTGGAAACACCATATATTTT.